Each of the 29 T cell receptor beta chains below was sequenced from the same sample in a study of CD8+CD57+ T cells in acquired aplastic anemia. CDR3 and TCR beta VDJ profiling relied on a genomic DNA template. TCRdb fed the reads into MiXCR, producing one record per CDR3 protein. The table lists about 190,000 distinct CDR3 sequences, less than 60% of them singletons. It was patients with CD8+CD57+ cell expansion by flow cytometry who were chosen for sequencing. Sequences were obtained from sorted CD4+, CD8+, or CD8+CD57+ T cells (not recorded which) from PBMCs. The receptors shown here come from a human donor with aplastic anemia.

Remarks on this clonotype: A much larger clone lies a single base off, so this may be a read error. This sequence joins TRBV6-5 and TRBJ1-5; D unclear. Germline CDR1 and CDR2: MNHEY and SVGAGI. The CDR3 has 14 amino acids. CDR3 sequence (DNA): TGTGCCAGCAGTCACTCGGGAGGCCCAGGGCCCCAGCATTTT. Residues: CASSHSGGPGPQHF.

The rearrangement uses TRBV6-1 and TRBJ1-1; D gene ambiguous. Germline V gene data show CDR1 as MNHNS and CDR2 as SASEGT. Trimming stripped 6 bases from V and 2 bases from J, with 16 bases between. The CDR3 contains 15 residues. As DNA, the CDR3 is TGTGCCAGCAGGCCCAACCGGGCCGAAAACACTGAAGCTTTCTTT. Translating it yields CASRPNRAENTEAFF.

This chain links TRBV20-1 with TRBJ2-7; D remains unclear. From germline, CDR1 is DFQATT and CDR2 SNEGSKA (reference sequence). CDR3 length: 12 amino acids. V shed 3 bases and J shed 3 bases, with 9 bases lying between them. In DNA, the CDR3 is TGCAGTGCTAGGTACGAGAGCTACGAGCAGTACTTC. As protein: CSARYESYEQYF.

The chain is built from TRBV9 and TRBJ2-1, with D tentatively TRBD1 (5 bases). The V end was cut by 3 bases, the J end by 6 bases, with 13 bases between. The germline V gene encodes CDR1 SGDLS and CDR2 YYNGEE. The CDR3 extends over 14 amino acids. The CDR3 reads CASSDPDSINEQFF. The CDR3, as DNA: TGTGCCAGCAGCGACCCCGACAGTATCAATGAGCAGTTCTTC.

The CDR3 nucleotides read TGCGCCAGCAGCCAAGGGGGCGGGGGAGCGGGTAATTCACCCCTCCACTTT. It yields the protein CASSQGGGGAGNSPLHF. This rearrangement joins TRBV4-1 to TRBJ1-6, with D possibly TRBD1 on 5 matching bases. Germline CDR1 reads MGHRA; CDR2 reads YSYEKL. V was clipped by 1 base and J by 6 bases, with 16 bases between them. This CDR3 is 17 amino acids long.

With regard to this clonotype: This may arise from a read error, as a much more abundant clone is one base away. The rearrangement links TRBV5-1 to TRBJ2-7, with TRBD2 identical over 10 bases. After removal of 1 base from V and 6 bases from J, the junction contained 25 bases not matched to a gene. In germline, CDR1 is SGHRS, CDR2 YFSETQ. This CDR3 is 21 amino acids long. The CDR3 DNA reads TGCGCCAGCAGCTTGACGGTTGGGGTGAGCGGGAGGGGGTATGATGGCTGCGAGCAGTACTTC. Protein sequence: CASSLTVGVSGRGYDGCEQYF.

V is TRBV7-9 and J is TRBJ2-3; no clear D. This CDR3 has 14 amino acids. Germline-derived CDR1 and CDR2 are SEHNR and FQNEAQ (reference sequence). The V end was cut by 5 bases, the J end by 0 bases, with 9 bases between. CDR3 nucleotide sequence: TGTGCCAGCAGCACCTCACAGAGCACAGATACGCAGTATTTT. Translated, it gives CASSTSQSTDTQYF.

Only one count was recorded for this clonotype. The V and J genes are TRBV10-1 and TRBJ2-5; possibly TRBD1 for D (6 bases). V was cut by 4 bases and J by 0 bases, with 12 bases left in between. Germline V gene data show CDR1 as WNHNN and CDR2 as SYGVQD (reference sequence). The CDR3 loop spans 15 amino acids. DNA of the CDR3: TGCGCCAGCAGTGTCAGGGGAACCGACCAAGAGACCCAGTACTTC. Translated, it gives CASSVRGTDQETQYF.

The CDR3, as DNA: TGCGCCAGCAGTGTATCACGGGCGGACGAGCAGTACTTC. It yields the protein CASSVSRADEQYF. The chain uses TRBV10-1 and TRBJ2-7; D remains unclear. The germline V and J ends were trimmed by 4 bases and 5 bases, with 12 bases remaining between them. The CDR3 is made up of 13 amino acids. Germline loops: CDR1 WNHNN, CDR2 SYGVQD (reference sequence).

The V call is TRBV9, the J call TRBJ2-2, with 9 bases lining up with TRBD2. Germline CDR1 and CDR2: SGDLS and YYNGEE. This CDR3 has 16 residues. Losses at the gene ends were 2 bases for V and 3 bases for J; bases not matched to a gene: 5. CDR3 sequence: CASSVLAGVDTGELFF. The DNA of the CDR3 is TGTGCCAGCAGCGTCTTAGCGGGGGTGGACACCGGGGAGCTGTTTTTT.

In its sample, this clonotype was seen many times. The V gene is TRBV7-8, the J gene TRBJ2-1, with D uncertain. The CDR3 loop spans 16 amino acids. The germline V gene encodes CDR1 SGHVS and CDR2 FQNEAQ. V was trimmed by 5 bases and J by 0 bases, leaving 14 bases between them. The CDR3 DNA reads TGTGCCAGCAGCCCACCCGCGGCGAGCTCCTACAATGAGCAGTTCTTC. Translated, it gives CASSPPAASSYNEQFF.

The CDR3 DNA sequence: TGTGCCAGCAGCTTGGTTAGCGGGACCTACGAGCAGTACTTC. Translated, it gives CASSLVSGTYEQYF. This chain connects TRBV2 to TRBJ2-7; 8 bases are shared with TRBD2. Germline CDR1 SNHLY, CDR2 FYNNEI. The CDR3 has 14 amino acids. J gave up 2 bases and V 6 bases, and 6 bases lay outside the gene matches. Drawing the rest from reference TRBV2 and TRBJ2-7, the complete variable domain is EPEVTQTPSHQVTQMGQEVILRCVPISNHLYFYWYRQILGQKVEFLVSFYNNEISEKSEIFDDQFSVERPDGSNFTLKIRSTKLEDSAMYFCASSLVSGTYEQYFGPGTRLTVT.

CDR3 DNA: TGTGCCACCAGTGATACTCACCTAGCGGGAGTAAGGGAGACCCAGTACTTC. Amino acids: CATSDTHLAGVRETQYF. J is TRBJ2-5 and V is TRBV24-1; 10 bases align to TRBD2. The CDR3 is made up of 17 amino acids. V was pared by 3 bases and J by 5 bases, with 11 bases of the junction left unmatched. The germline V gene encodes CDR1 KGHDR and CDR2 SFDVKD.

The chain is built from TRBV6-5 and TRBJ1-1; D call uncertain. Germline CDR1 reads MNHEY; CDR2 reads SVGAGI. The V end was cut by 0 bases, the J end by 5 bases, with 13 bases between. The CDR3 totals 15 residues. In nucleotides, the CDR3 is TGTGCCAGCAGTTACTCGGCACCAGGAATAACTGAAGCTTTCTTT. Translating it yields CASSYSAPGITEAFF.

A few counts support this clonotype. One base away lies a much larger clone, so this may be a sequencing read error. This rearrangement joins TRBV3-1 to TRBJ2-7; D unclear. Per the germline V gene, CDR1 is LGHDT and CDR2 is YNNKEL (reference sequence). This CDR3 spans 11 amino acids. CDR3 in DNA: TGTGCCGGCAGCCACCTCTACGAGCAGTACTTC. Translating gives CAGSHLYEQYF.

The chain carries TRBV29-1 and TRBJ2-1; no clear D gene. V lost 5 bases and J 0 bases, leaving 8 bases between the germline ends. This CDR3 spans 13 amino acids. The germline V gene has CDR1 SQVTM and CDR2 ANQGSEA. The DNA for the CDR3 is TGCAGCGTTATCCCGAGCTCCTACAATGAGCAGTTCTTC. Residues: CSVIPSSYNEQFF.

The table lists this clonotype with a count of one. V gene TRBV5-1 combines with J gene TRBJ1-1; D is ambiguous. Looked up from germline, CDR1 is SGHRS and CDR2 is YFSETQ. This CDR3 contains 12 residues. Trimming cost V 0 bases and J 11 bases, with 11 bases left between them. In DNA form, the CDR3 reads TGCGCCAGCAGCTTGGGGGCCCAAGGGGCTTTCTTT. Its protein product is CASSLGAQGAFF.

This clonotype has a count of ten or more. The V and J genes are TRBV19 and TRBJ1-2, with TRBD1 matching over 9 bases. This CDR3 contains 15 residues. Germline CDR1 is LNHDA and CDR2 is SQIVND (reference sequence). J lost 8 bases, V lost 0 bases, and 7 bases had no gene match. The CDR3 protein is CASSIDTGTGKGYTF. The CDR3 region has the DNA TGTGCCAGTAGTATAGATACCGGGACAGGGAAAGGCTACACCTTC.

This rearrangement joins TRBV6-1 to TRBJ2-7; 12 nucleotides align to TRBD2. Germline lookup yields CDR1 MNHNS and CDR2 SASEGT. This CDR3 has 17 residues. Losses at the gene ends were 0 bases for V and 7 bases for J; bases not matched to a gene: 10. The CDR3 here is CASSEATGLAGVNEQYF. The CDR3 region has the DNA TGTGCCAGCAGTGAAGCAACGGGACTAGCGGGCGTGAATGAGCAGTACTTC.

The rearrangement links TRBV20-1 to TRBJ2-1, with D perhaps TRBD1 or TRBD2 (7 bases each). CDR3 length equals 14 residues. Germline V lookup: CDR1 DFQATT, CDR2 SNEGSKA (reference sequence). Trimming stripped 1 base from V and 4 bases from J, with 11 bases between. The CDR3, as DNA: TGCAGTGCTAGAGGACAGGGAGGGTACAATGAGCAGTTCTTC. Translating gives CSARGQGGYNEQFF.

This clonotype came up many times. The rearrangement links TRBV5-8 to TRBJ2-7, with D uncertain. Trimming stripped 5 bases from V and 5 bases from J, with 20 bases between. There are 15 residues in the CDR3. Germline V lookup: CDR1 SGHTS, CDR2 YDEGEE. The CDR3: CASSRSPDPDHEQYF. As DNA, the CDR3 is TGTGCCAGCAGTCGAAGTCCGGACCCGGACCACGAGCAGTACTTC.

This clonotype was counted at least ten times. The chain employs TRBV3-1 and TRBJ2-7; 9 bases match TRBD1. Germline assignment: CDR1 LGHDT and CDR2 YNNKEL (reference sequence). The CDR3 runs 14 residues. Trimming cost V 2 bases and J 3 bases; bases outside gene matches: 2. CDR3 sequence (DNA): TGTGCCAGCAGCCAATGGGGACAGGGCTACGAGCAGTACTTC. Its protein product is CASSQWGQGYEQYF.

This chain connects TRBV5-5 to TRBJ1-1; the match to TRBD1 covers 7 bases. Germline trimming cut 0 bases from V and 6 bases from J; bases unmatched to any gene: 5. The CDR3 loop spans 14 amino acids. Germline V lookup: CDR1 SGHKS, CDR2 YYEKEE (reference sequence). The CDR3 sequence: CASSLDRGGAEAFF. CDR3 DNA sequence: TGTGCCAGCAGCTTGGACAGGGGAGGGGCTGAAGCTTTCTTT.

Many counts were recorded for this clonotype. The chain couples TRBV7-2 to TRBJ1-4; D possibly corresponds to TRBD1 (5 bases). Trimming shortened V by 5 bases and J by 8 bases, and 18 bases separated the two germline ends. CDR3 length equals 15 residues. Germline V gives CDR1 SGHTA, CDR2 FQGNSA. CDR3 sequence reads: CASSLRGTRGEKLFF. The DNA of the CDR3 is TGTGCCAGCAGCCTAAGGGGCACTCGGGGCGAAAAACTGTTTTTT.

This chain uses TRBV7-9 with TRBJ2-7; no reliable D call. CDR1 and CDR2 from the germline V gene are SEHNR and FQNEAQ (reference sequence). V was cut by 8 bases and J by 5 bases, with 10 bases left in between. This CDR3 is 11 amino acids long. CDR3 region: CASSISHEQYF. Here the CDR3 DNA reads TGTGCCAGCTCCATTAGCCACGAGCAGTACTTC.

V is TRBV7-9 and J is TRBJ2-2, with D perhaps TRBD2 (5 bases). Germline V gene sequence: CDR1 SEHNR, CDR2 FQNEAQ (reference sequence). The CDR3 has 13 amino acids. V lost 7 bases to trimming and J lost 7 bases, with 13 bases between them. The chain's CDR3 is CASTRKEGGELFF. In DNA form, the CDR3 reads TGTGCCAGCACCAGGAAAGAGGGCGGGGAGCTGTTTTTT.

The chain joins TRBV10-3 to TRBJ2-1, with D possibly being TRBD1 (6 bases). The assigned J gene may be wrong: the sequence end matches TRBJ2-7 better. The CDR3 spans 15 residues. CDR1 ENHRY and CDR2 SYGVKD come from the germline V gene. The CDR3 region is CAISESMGASYEQYF. CDR3 DNA: TGTGCCATCAGTGAGTCTATGGGGGCTTCCTACGAGCAGTACTTC.

The sample holds many counts of this clonotype. This chain joins TRBV7-9 and TRBJ2-5, with D perhaps matching TRBD2 (6 bases). The CDR3 extends over 14 amino acids. Germline loops: CDR1 SEHNR, CDR2 FQNEAQ (reference sequence). The V and J ends lost 2 bases and 4 bases respectively, with 11 bases between them. The CDR3 is CASSLSGAVETQYF. CDR3 sequence (DNA): TGTGCCAGCAGCTTATCGGGAGCCGTAGAGACCCAGTACTTC.

Turning to this clonotype: This may be a read error, as it is one base from a much larger clone. The gene calls are TRBV11-1 and TRBJ1-3, with 7 bases matching TRBD1. This CDR3 has 16 residues. Germline CDR1 reads SGHAT; CDR2 reads FQDESV (reference sequence). The CDR3 loop reads CASSKQGRVTGNTICF. The CDR3 region has the DNA TGTGCCAGCAGCAAACAGGGGAGAGTTACTGGAAACACCATATGTTTT.